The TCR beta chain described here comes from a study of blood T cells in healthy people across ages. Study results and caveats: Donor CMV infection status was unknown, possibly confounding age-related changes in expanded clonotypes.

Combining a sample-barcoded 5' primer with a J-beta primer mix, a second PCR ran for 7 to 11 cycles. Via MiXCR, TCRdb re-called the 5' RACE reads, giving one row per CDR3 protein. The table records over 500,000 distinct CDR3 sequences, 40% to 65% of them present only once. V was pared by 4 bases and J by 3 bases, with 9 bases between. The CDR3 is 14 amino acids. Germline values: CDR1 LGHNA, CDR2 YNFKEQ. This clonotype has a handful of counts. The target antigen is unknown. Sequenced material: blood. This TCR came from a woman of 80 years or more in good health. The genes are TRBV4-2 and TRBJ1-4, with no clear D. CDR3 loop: CASSREVSNEKLFF. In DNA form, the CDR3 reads TGTGCCAGCAGCCGGGAGGTTTCTAATGAAAAACTGTTTTTT.